The 28 T cell receptor beta chains reported below all come from one sample, sequenced in a study of Ad26.COV2.S vaccination and SARS-CoV-2 variants. This sample's treatment: roughly 18 received Ad26.COV2.S at low or high dose, single or two shots; about 5 received placebo; per-sample allocation not given. Sampling was performed 63 days after the first vaccine or placebo injection. Only in-frame clones appear in the TCRdb table, and some are missing; sequencing was by immunoSEQ multiplex PCR. The sample includes about 680,000 clones, roughly 90% seen only once; the top ten take about 1.5%. Here the sequenced sample was peripheral blood, taken in a trial of Ad26.COV2.S vaccine versus placebo. The receptors derive from a person between 18 and 65 years old who received the Ad26.COV2.S COVID-19 vaccine or a placebo.

The chain uses TRBV30 and TRBJ1-1, with D hard to call. Per germline, CDR1 GTSNPN and CDR2 SVGIG (reference sequence). CDR3 length: 16 residues. V lost 3 bases, J lost 4 bases, and 21 bases lay in between. CDR3 sequence reads: CAWRPTSTPRGTEAFF. DNA for the CDR3: TGTGCCTGGAGACCCACTTCGACCCCACGTGGCACTGAAGCTTTCTTT.

V gene TRBV7-2 combines with J gene TRBJ2-1, with D perhaps TRBD1 (6 bases). CDR1 and CDR2 from the germline V gene are SGHTA and FQGNSA. Trimming stripped 5 bases from V and 7 bases from J, with 12 bases between. The CDR3 contains 13 residues. The CDR3 loop reads CASSERRGNEQFF. In DNA form, the CDR3 reads TGTGCCAGCAGCGAACGCAGGGGAAATGAGCAGTTCTTC. Drawing the rest from reference TRBV7-2 and TRBJ2-1, the complete variable domain is GAGVSQSPSNKVTEKGKDVELRCDPISGHTALYWYRQSLGQGLEFLIYFQGNSAPDKSGLPSDRFSAERTGGSVSTLTIQRTQQEDSAVYLCASSERRGNEQFFGPGTRLTVL.

This chain links TRBV9 with TRBJ2-3; no clear D gene. Trimming took off 5 bases at V and 0 bases at J, with 13 bases between the two ends. The CDR3 contains 15 residues. Germline CDR1 and CDR2: SGDLS and YYNGEE. The CDR3 nucleotides read TGTGCCAGCAGTGAGGATTTATCCAGCACAGATACGCAGTATTTT. Amino acids: CASSEDLSSTDTQYF.

In its sample, this clone was seen once. The chain joins TRBV6-1 to TRBJ2-7; D is possibly TRBD2 (5 bases). Germline CDR1 and CDR2: MNHNS and SASEGT. The CDR3 has 12 amino acids. V shed 3 bases and J shed 5 bases, with 8 bases lying between them. This chain's CDR3 is CASSDLLDEQYF. The CDR3 DNA is TGTGCCAGCAGTGATCTACTAGACGAGCAGTACTTC.

This chain links TRBV28 with TRBJ2-7; no reliable D call. The CDR3 runs 11 residues. V was clipped by 3 bases and J by 3 bases, with 3 bases between them. Per germline, CDR1 MDHEN and CDR2 SYDVKM. The CDR3 spells CASSFVYEQYF. In DNA form, the CDR3 reads TGTGCCAGCAGTTTTGTCTACGAGCAGTACTTC.

The V call is TRBV19, the J call TRBJ1-3; 10 bases are shared with TRBD1. The CDR3 covers 17 residues. Germline V lookup: CDR1 LNHDA, CDR2 SQIVND (reference sequence). With 5 bases clipped from V and 0 bases from J, the junction kept 7 bases outside the gene matches. The CDR3 here is CASSGTGEYRSGNTIYF. CDR3 coding DNA: TGTGCCAGTAGTGGGACAGGGGAGTATCGCTCTGGAAACACCATATATTTT. Full variable domain (remainder filled in from reference TRBV19 and TRBJ1-3): DGGITQSPKYLFRKEGQNVTLSCEQNLNHDAMYWYRQDPGQGLRLIYYSQIVNDFQKGDIAEGYSVSREKKESFPLTVTSAQKNPTAFYLCASSGTGEYRSGNTIYFGEGSWLTVV.

This chain uses TRBV25-1 with TRBJ2-5; TRBD1 matches at 12 bases. CDR1 is MGHDK, CDR2 SYGVNS, per germline. The CDR3 length is 18 residues. The V gene end was trimmed by 0 bases and the J gene end by 4 bases; junction bases not matched to a gene: 9. As DNA, the CDR3 is TGTGCCAGCAGTGAATATAACGCCCGGGACAGGGGGCGAGAGACCCAGTACTTC. Its translation: CASSEYNARDRGRETQYF. Complete variable domain (other parts from reference TRBV25-1 and TRBJ2-5): EADIYQTPRYLVIGTGKKITLECSQTMGHDKMYWYQQDPGMELHLIHYSYGVNSTEKGDLSSESTVSRIRTEHFPLTLESARPSHTSQYLCASSEYNARDRGRETQYFGPGTRLLVL.

The chain couples TRBV7-2 to TRBJ1-4; possible D gene TRBD1, 6 bases. Germline loops: CDR1 SGHTA, CDR2 FQGNSA. Trimming left V 3 bases short and J 7 bases short, with 15 bases between. CDR3 size: 15 residues. The CDR3 reads CASSLGGLVGEKLFF. The CDR3, as DNA: TGTGCCAGCAGCTTGGGGGGGCTGGTTGGTGAAAAACTGTTTTTT.

The chain is built from TRBV24-1 and TRBJ2-2, with 11 bases fitting TRBD2. J was trimmed by 7 bases and V by 4 bases; bases with no gene match: 10. Germline values: CDR1 KGHDR, CDR2 SFDVKD. This CDR3 is built from 17 residues. CDR3 region: CATSEPTSGSKNGELFF. DNA of the CDR3: TGTGCCACCAGTGAGCCAACTAGCGGGAGTAAGAACGGGGAGCTGTTTTTT.

J is TRBJ2-5 and V is TRBV18; 12 nucleotides line up with TRBD2. The CDR3 covers 15 residues. Germline V lookup: CDR1 KGHSH, CDR2 LQKENI. Trimming removed 6 bases from V and 0 bases from J; junction bases left unmatched: 2. The CDR3 is CASSTSGSYQETQYF. The CDR3 nucleotides read TGTGCCAGCTCGACTAGCGGGAGTTACCAAGAGACCCAGTACTTC.

CDR3 in amino acids: CASSQEGTGYTF. CDR3 nucleotides: TGTGCCAGCAGCCAAGAGGGGACTGGCTACACCTTC. The chain combines TRBV3-1 (or the pseudogene TRBV3-2) with TRBJ1-2; tentative D call: TRBD1 (5 bases). Germline values: CDR1 LGHDT, CDR2 YNNKEL (reference sequence). The CDR3 length is 12 residues. V was trimmed by 0 bases and J by 7 bases, leaving 6 bases between them.

The rearrangement links TRBV9 to TRBJ2-7; TRBD2 matches 9 bases. Germline V gene data show CDR1 as SGDLS and CDR2 as YYNGEE. The CDR3 loop spans 16 amino acids. Losses at the gene ends were 4 bases for V and 1 base for J; bases not matched to a gene: 9. The CDR3 DNA is TGTGCCAGCAGCCCTGGTAGCGGGGGCCCTTCCTACGAGCAGTACTTC. Translating it yields CASSPGSGGPSYEQYF.

The V and J genes are TRBV27 and TRBJ2-7, with TRBD2 matching over 7 bases. The CDR3 covers 13 residues. The trim removed 10 bases at V and 4 bases at J, leaving 10 bases unmatched. Germline V gene data show CDR1 as MNHEY and CDR2 as SMNVEV (reference sequence). The CDR3 here is CATSGREGYEQYF. In DNA, the CDR3 is TGTGCCACTTCAGGGAGGGAAGGGTACGAGCAGTACTTC.

This chain links TRBV27 with TRBJ1-5; perhaps TRBD1 as D (5 bases). Trimming took 5 bases from V and 4 from J, leaving 18 bases between them. The length of the CDR3 is 16 residues. Germline V gene data show CDR1 as MNHEY and CDR2 as SMNVEV (reference sequence). This chain's CDR3 is CASSPNQKGPNQPQHF. The DNA of the CDR3 is TGTGCCAGCAGTCCAAACCAGAAGGGGCCGAATCAGCCCCAGCATTTT.

The chain is built from TRBV2 and TRBJ2-5, with D maybe TRBD2 (5 bases). Germline CDR1 reads SNHLY; CDR2 reads FYNNEI. The CDR3 contains 14 residues. V lost 7 bases to trimming and J lost 2 bases, with 14 bases between them. In DNA, the CDR3 is TGTGCCAGCAATAGCCTAGCTAATCAAGAGACCCAGTACTTC. Its translation is CASNSLANQETQYF.

This chain links TRBV10-3 with TRBJ2-3; D remains ambiguous. The germline V gene has CDR1 ENHRY and CDR2 SYGVKD. The germline V and J ends were trimmed by 7 bases and 0 bases, with 5 bases remaining between them. CDR3 length: 12 residues. CDR3 sequence: CAIMGSTDTQYF. The CDR3 nucleotides are TGTGCCATCATGGGTAGCACAGATACGCAGTATTTT.

The chain joins TRBV29-1 to TRBJ1-2; TRBD1 matches at 7 bases. The CDR3 sequence is 12 residues long. Looked up from germline, CDR1 is SQVTM and CDR2 is ANQGSEA. Trimming took 7 bases from V and 2 from J; bases not matched to a gene: 4. CDR3 sequence reads: CSALTGNYGYTF. For the CDR3, the DNA is TGCAGCGCCCTGACAGGGAACTATGGCTACACCTTC.

The CDR3 nucleotides read TGTGCCAGCAGCCTCTACTCCGGGACAGTGACTGAAGCTTTCTTT. This translates into CASSLYSGTVTEAFF. This chain uses TRBV3-1 (or the pseudogene TRBV3-2) with TRBJ1-1; 7 nucleotides match TRBD1. The germline gives CDR1 LGHDT, CDR2 YNNKEL (reference sequence). V shed 4 bases and J 5 bases; nucleotides not matched to a gene: 10. CDR3 length equals 15 residues.

J is TRBJ2-3 and V is TRBV10-3, with no clear D. The germline V gene has CDR1 ENHRY and CDR2 SYGVKD. Trimming removed 11 bases from V and 0 bases from J, with 9 bases in between. The CDR3 extends over 12 amino acids. CDR3 region: CAVGSSTDTQYF. DNA for the CDR3: TGTGCCGTAGGGTCTAGCACAGATACGCAGTATTTT.

The V and J genes are TRBV11-2 and TRBJ2-5, with D possibly being TRBD1 (6 bases). V was shortened by 1 base and J by 5 bases, with 17 bases between the two germline ends. In germline, CDR1 is SGHAT, CDR2 FQNNGV. There are 16 residues in the CDR3. The CDR3 DNA reads TGTGCCAGCAGCTTAGTTACCCCGGCCCAGGGGGAGACCCAGTACTTC. This translates into CASSLVTPAQGETQYF.

The CDR3 protein is CASSFGQGGYGYTF. CDR3 DNA sequence: TGTGCCAGCAGTTTCGGACAGGGTGGCTATGGCTACACCTTC. The chain has TRBV27 and TRBJ1-2, with 8 bases aligning to TRBD1. Germline-derived CDR1 and CDR2 are MNHEY and SMNVEV (reference sequence). The CDR3 loop spans 14 amino acids. After removal of 3 bases from V and 4 bases from J, the junction contained 4 bases not matched to a gene.

This rearrangement joins TRBV6-2 or TRBV6-3 to TRBJ2-7; D is unclear. CDR3 length: 14 amino acids. CDR1 and CDR2 from the germline V gene are MNHEY and SVGEGT. Deletions cut 2 bases from V and 3 bases from J, with 11 bases between. CDR3 residues: CASSYPDPNYEQYF. CDR3 in DNA: TGTGCCAGCAGTTACCCCGACCCAAACTACGAGCAGTACTTC.

This clone was found once. V gene TRBV7-8 combines with J gene TRBJ2-1; D is possibly TRBD2 (6 bases). V was trimmed by 2 bases and J by 0 bases, leaving 11 bases between them. Germline-derived CDR1 and CDR2 are SGHVS and FQNEAQ. The length of the CDR3 is 16 residues. CDR3 nucleotides: TGTGCCAGCAGCTTATGGGGACTTCGCTCCTACAATGAGCAGTTCTTC. Translation gives CASSLWGLRSYNEQFF.

The gene calls are TRBV7-2 and TRBJ2-7; TRBD2 aligns across 7 bases. With 6 bases clipped from V and 0 bases from J, the junction kept 2 bases outside the gene matches. Per the germline V gene, CDR1 is SGHTA and CDR2 is FQGNSA. The CDR3 contains 13 residues. The CDR3 region is CASSRDYSYEQYF. Written as DNA, the CDR3 is TGTGCCAGCAGTCGGGACTACTCCTACGAGCAGTACTTC.

The J gene is TRBJ1-2, the V gene TRBV5-1, with 8 bases identical to TRBD1. The CDR3 contains 13 residues. The V segment lost 3 bases and the J segment 8 bases; nucleotides outside the gene matches: 6. From germline, CDR1 is SGHRS and CDR2 YFSETQ. The CDR3 is CASSWGQVGGYTF. The CDR3 nucleotides read TGCGCCAGCAGCTGGGGACAGGTCGGGGGCTACACCTTC.

The V and J genes are TRBV9 and TRBJ2-5, with 8 bases that match TRBD2. The CDR3 is made up of 15 amino acids. Germline loops: CDR1 SGDLS, CDR2 YYNGEE. V dropped 6 bases and J dropped 4; count of bases not matched to a gene: 11. CDR3: CASNSNGRAPETQYF. The CDR3, as DNA: TGTGCCAGCAATTCGAACGGGAGGGCCCCAGAGACCCAGTACTTC.

This clone was observed a single time. The V call is TRBV18, the J call TRBJ2-1; 7 bases agree with TRBD2. This CDR3 region has 14 residues. The V and J ends lost 8 bases and 8 bases, in that order; junction bases with no gene match: 12. CDR1 and CDR2 from the germline V gene are KGHSH and LQKENI. CDR3 sequence: CASTAGVQSDEQFF. The CDR3 DNA sequence: TGTGCCAGCACGGCGGGAGTTCAAAGCGATGAGCAGTTCTTC.

The gene calls are TRBV7-9 and TRBJ2-6, with D possibly matching TRBD2 (6 bases). V was shortened by 11 bases and J by 4 bases, with 21 bases between the two germline ends. Germline-derived CDR1 and CDR2 are SEHNR and FQNEAQ (reference sequence). This CDR3 has 16 amino acids. This chain's CDR3 is CAGRRREVEGANVLTF. The CDR3 bases are TGTGCCGGGCGGCGGAGGGAAGTGGAAGGGGCCAACGTCCTGACTTTC.